This T cell receptor (beta chain) was profiled in a study of blood T cell repertoires in COVID-19. In the authors' workflow: Reference gene primer amplification in the assay estimated nucleated cell counts. Clones were read by immunoSEQ multiplex PCR, and TCRdb kept only the in-frame ones, dropping some. That table is the source of V, J and clone size, and D and trimming were worked out from the DNA. The data contain roughly 200,000 clones, 86% of them singletons. Germline assignment: CDR1 SGHTA and CDR2 FQGNSA. V dropped 4 bases and J dropped 6 bases, with 12 bases sitting between them. The CDR3 consists of 13 residues.

This clonotype was sampled from a man aged 35 to 55 with acute COVID-19. Sequencing was carried out using PBMCs or T cells enriched from blood (not recorded which). The chain combines TRBV7-2 with TRBJ1-1, with D maybe TRBD1 (6 bases). CDR3 DNA sequence: TGTGCCAGCAGCTCAGGGGCGGGCCCTGAAGCTTTCTTT. Its translation is CASSSGAGPEAFF.